This T cell receptor beta chain was retrieved from a study of memory CD4+ T cells and cytomegalovirus serostatus. Across the study: This sample comes from healthy Belgian adults, under 10 CMV seropositive, 24 seronegative. Whole-study results and caveats: CD4+ memory repertoires contained about 40% of the 164 reported CMV TCRbeta sequences.

Single viable CD3+CD4+CD8-CD45RO+ cells were sorted as the memory CD4+ T cells. CMV serostatus came from serum IgG against pp150, pp28, p38, p52. Germline V CDR1 and CDR2: MNHEY, SVGAGI. This CDR3 comprises 13 residues. Trimming removed 9 bases from V and 2 bases from J; junction bases left unmatched: 5. TCRdb's table, derived via immunoSEQ multiplex PCR, lists solely in-frame clones and lacks some. Among 80,000 or so clones listed, 60% to 80% were seen once. This clone was picked up one time. What it binds is unknown. The source of this sequence is an adult in good health and CMV-seropositive. V is TRBV6-5 and J is TRBJ1-2; TRBD1 matches at 8 bases. Sequencing used memory CD4+ T cells from blood. CDR3 protein: CASAYRGNYGYTF. CDR3 coding DNA: TGTGCCAGTGCCTACAGGGGGAACTATGGCTACACCTTC.